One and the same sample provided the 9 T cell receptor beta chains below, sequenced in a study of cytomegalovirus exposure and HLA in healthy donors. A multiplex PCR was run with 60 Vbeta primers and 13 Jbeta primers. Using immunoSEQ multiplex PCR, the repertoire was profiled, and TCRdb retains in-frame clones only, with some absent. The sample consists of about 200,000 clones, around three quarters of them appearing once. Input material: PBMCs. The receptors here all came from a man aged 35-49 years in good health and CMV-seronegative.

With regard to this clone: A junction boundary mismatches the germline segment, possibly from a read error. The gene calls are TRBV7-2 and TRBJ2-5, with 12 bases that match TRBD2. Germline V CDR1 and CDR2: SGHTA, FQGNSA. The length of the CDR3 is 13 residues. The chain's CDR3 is CASSSLAGGRMDF. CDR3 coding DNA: TGTGCCAGCAGTTCCCTAGCGGGGGGGCGTATGGACTTC.

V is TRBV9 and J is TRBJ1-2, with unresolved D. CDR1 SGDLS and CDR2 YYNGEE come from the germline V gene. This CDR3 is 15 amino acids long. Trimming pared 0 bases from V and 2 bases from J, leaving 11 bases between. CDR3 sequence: CASSVAGASNYGYTF. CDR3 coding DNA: TGTGCCAGCAGCGTAGCGGGAGCTTCGAACTATGGCTACACCTTC.

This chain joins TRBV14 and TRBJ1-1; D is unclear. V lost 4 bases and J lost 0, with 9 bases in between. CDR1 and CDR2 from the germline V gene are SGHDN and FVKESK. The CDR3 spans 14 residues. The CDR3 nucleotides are TGTGCCAGCAGCCCTTTAGACTTGAACACTGAAGCTTTCTTT. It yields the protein CASSPLDLNTEAFF.

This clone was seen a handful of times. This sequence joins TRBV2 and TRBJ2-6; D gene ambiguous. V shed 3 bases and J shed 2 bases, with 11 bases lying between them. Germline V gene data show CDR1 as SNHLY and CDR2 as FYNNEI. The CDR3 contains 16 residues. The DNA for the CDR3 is TGTGCCAGCAGTGATAGCCTGACTGCTGGGGCCAACGTCCTGACTTTC. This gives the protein CASSDSLTAGANVLTF.

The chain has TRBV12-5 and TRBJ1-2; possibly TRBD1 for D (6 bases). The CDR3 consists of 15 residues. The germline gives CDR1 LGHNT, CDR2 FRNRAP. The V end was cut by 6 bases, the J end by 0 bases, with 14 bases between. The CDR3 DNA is TGTGCTAGTGGACCTGACCGGACAGCTAACTATGGCTACACCTTC. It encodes CASGPDRTANYGYTF.

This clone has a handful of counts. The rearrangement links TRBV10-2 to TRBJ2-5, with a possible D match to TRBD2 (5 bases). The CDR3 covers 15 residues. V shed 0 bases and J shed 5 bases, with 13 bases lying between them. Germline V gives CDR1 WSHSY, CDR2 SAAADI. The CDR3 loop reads CASSESTGFGETQYF. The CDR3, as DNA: TGCGCCAGCAGTGAGTCGACGGGGTTTGGGGAGACCCAGTACTTC.

The CDR3 reads CASSEDRYLTDTQYF. The CDR3 DNA reads TGTGCCAGCAGCGAGGACAGATACCTCACAGATACGCAGTATTTT. This sequence joins TRBV9 and TRBJ2-3; perhaps TRBD1 as D (6 bases). The CDR3 is 15 amino acids. V was trimmed by 3 bases and J by 2 bases, leaving 13 bases between them. The germline gives CDR1 SGDLS, CDR2 YYNGEE. Complete variable domain (other parts from reference TRBV9 and TRBJ2-3): DSGVTQTPKHLITATGQRVTLRCSPRSGDLSVYWYQQSLDQGLQFLIQYYNGEERAKGNILERFSAQQFPDLHSELNLSSLELGDSALYFCASSEDRYLTDTQYFGPGTRLTVL.

CDR3 sequence (DNA): TGTGCCAGCAGCTCTACAGGGGGCGCGAACACCGGGGAGCTGTTTTTT. As protein: CASSSTGGANTGELFF. The rearrangement joins TRBV6-6 to TRBJ2-2; 9 nucleotides match TRBD1. The trim removed 6 bases at V and 0 bases at J, leaving 5 bases unmatched. The CDR3 extends over 16 amino acids. Germline V lookup: CDR1 MNHNY, CDR2 SVGAGI (reference sequence).

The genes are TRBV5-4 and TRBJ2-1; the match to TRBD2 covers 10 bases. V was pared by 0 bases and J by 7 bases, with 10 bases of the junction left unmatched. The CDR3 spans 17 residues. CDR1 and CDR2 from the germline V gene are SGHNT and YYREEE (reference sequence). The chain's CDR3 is CASSLAGISGGRNEQFF. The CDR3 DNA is TGTGCCAGCAGCTTGGCGGGGATTAGCGGGGGGAGGAATGAGCAGTTCTTC.